The T cell receptor (beta chain) under discussion was sequenced for a study of identifying expanded T cells in peripheral blood. Findings and limits, study-wide: Technical replicates showed approximately 1.2 changed clones; two weeks around 15; four weeks 19.

The repertoire was sequenced with immunoSEQ multiplex PCR; TCRdb's copy has only in-frame clones and lacks some. This repertoire shows about 78,000 clones, roughly 86% found once; its top ten account for under 20%. There are 17 residues in the CDR3. Germline V lookup: CDR1 LGHNA, CDR2 YNFKEQ. Trimming took 0 bases from V and 0 from J, leaving 15 bases between them. About this clone itself: Its target is not known.

This receptor was identified in a person between 18 and 75 years old in good health. What was sequenced was blood. The J gene is TRBJ2-7, the V gene TRBV4-2; D might be TRBD1 (5 bases). Here the CDR3 DNA reads TGTGCCAGCAGCCAAGAGGCCCCCAGCGACAGCTCCTACGAGCAGTACTTC. This encodes CASSQEAPSDSSYEQYF.